This passage covers 32 T cell receptor beta chains from one sample sequenced in a study of blood T cell repertoires in COVID-19 (dated by TCRdb to 2020 to 2022). Library preparation used the immunoSEQ multiplex PCR assay. TCRdb took this table from immuneACCESS and kept in-frame rearrangements with V and J called. Such tables lack part of the clones; where checked against another copy, unresolved V genes explain under half of the gap, and the rest is unexplained. For this sample there are over 55,000 clones; approximately 88% appear just once. Approximately 20% of the sample is in the top ten clones. Sequencing input: peripheral blood. These receptor sequences come from a woman aged 80 or older with acute or convalescent COVID-19.

This chain uses TRBV15 with TRBJ2-7; 7 nucleotides agree with TRBD1. The CDR3 extends over 15 amino acids. The trim removed 0 bases at V and 2 bases at J, leaving 4 bases unmatched. CDR1 and CDR2 from the germline V gene are LNHNV and YYDKDF (reference sequence). The CDR3 region is CATSRDGTATYEQYF. For the CDR3, the DNA is TGTGCCACCAGCAGAGATGGGACAGCTACCTACGAGCAGTACTTC.

The gene calls are TRBV9 and TRBJ2-3; 8 nucleotides align to TRBD2. This CDR3 spans 16 amino acids. Looked up from germline, CDR1 is SGDLS and CDR2 is YYNGEE. Trimming removed 0 bases from V and 6 bases from J; junction bases left unmatched: 9. The CDR3 loop is CASSVGRAGAGDTQYF. The DNA for the CDR3 is TGTGCCAGCAGCGTAGGGCGAGCGGGGGCAGGCGATACGCAGTATTTT.

The chain employs TRBV27 and TRBJ2-7, with 9 bases fitting TRBD1. The CDR3 consists of 18 residues. Losses at the gene ends were 6 bases for V and 1 base for J; bases not matched to a gene: 16. Germline V gene lookup returns CDR1 MNHEY and CDR2 SMNVEV (reference sequence). The CDR3: CASRKGRTGAPESYEQYF. In DNA form, the CDR3 reads TGTGCCAGCAGGAAAGGAAGGACAGGGGCCCCTGAGTCCTACGAGCAGTACTTC.

The chain links TRBV25-1 to TRBJ2-7, with 8 bases matching TRBD1. Germline loops: CDR1 MGHDK, CDR2 SYGVNS. This CDR3 is built from 15 residues. Trimming at V came to 1 base and at J to 3 bases, leaving 5 bases not matched to a gene. CDR3 bases: TGTGCCAGCAGTGAATTGCAGGGGGCGTTCTACGAGCAGTACTTC. This encodes CASSELQGAFYEQYF.

The V call is TRBV27, the J call TRBJ2-3; 10 bases fit TRBD1. V was clipped by 8 bases and J by 2 bases; unmatched bases: 7. Germline CDR1 MNHEY, CDR2 SMNVEV (reference sequence). This CDR3 has 15 amino acids. For the CDR3, the DNA is TGTGCCAGCGGCCCGGACAGGGGGTACACAGATACGCAGTATTTT. Residues: CASGPDRGYTDTQYF.

This clone was detected once. The chain is built from TRBV29-1 and TRBJ2-3, with 8 bases lining up with TRBD1. Looked up from germline, CDR1 is SQVTM and CDR2 is ANQGSEA. The V gene end was trimmed by 5 bases and the J gene end by 4 bases; junction bases not matched to a gene: 5. The CDR3 spans 13 residues. The CDR3 protein is CSVRQGSADTQYF. In DNA form, the CDR3 reads TGCAGCGTTCGACAGGGGAGTGCAGATACGCAGTATTTT.

The chain recombines TRBV28 with TRBJ1-1; D may be TRBD1 (5 bases). The CDR3 totals 15 residues. Between the trimmed V and J ends, which lost 8 bases and 0 bases, there was a span of 16 bases. Per germline, CDR1 MDHEN and CDR2 SYDVKM. The CDR3 here is CASLASGALNTEAFF. The DNA of the CDR3 is TGTGCCAGCCTAGCCAGCGGGGCGTTGAACACTGAAGCTTTCTTT.

CDR3 in DNA: TGTGCCAGCAGCCAAAGGTACGGAAAGGACACTCAGCCCCAGCATTTT. Residues: CASSQRYGKDTQPQHF. V is TRBV3-1 (or the pseudogene TRBV3-2) and J is TRBJ1-5; D may be TRBD1 (5 bases). Trimming cost V 2 bases and J 6 bases, with 17 bases left between them. The CDR3 sequence is 16 residues long. The germline V gene has CDR1 LGHDT and CDR2 YNNKEL (reference sequence).

The sample holds a few counts of this clone. The gene calls are TRBV27 and TRBJ1-3; the D gene is possibly TRBD1 (6 bases). The CDR3 runs to 16 residues. The V gene lost 5 bases and the J gene lost 1 base, with 15 bases spanning the gap. Germline V gene sequence: CDR1 MNHEY, CDR2 SMNVEV (reference sequence). CDR3 residues: CASSPRGILSGNTIYF. The CDR3, as DNA: TGTGCCAGCAGTCCAAGGGGGATCCTTTCTGGAAACACCATATATTTT.

The rearrangement links TRBV27 to TRBJ2-5; 7 nucleotides align to TRBD2. The trim removed 3 bases at V and 3 bases at J, leaving 7 bases unmatched. Germline lookup yields CDR1 MNHEY and CDR2 SMNVEV (reference sequence). The CDR3 is made up of 15 amino acids. The CDR3 nucleotides read TGTGCCAGCAGTTTTTGGGGGGGGACGGAAGAGACCCAGTACTTC. This gives the protein CASSFWGGTEETQYF.

This sequence joins TRBV16 and TRBJ2-2; 7 bases match TRBD1. The CDR3 runs 14 residues. J gave up 4 bases and V 8 bases, and 7 bases lay outside the gene matches. Per germline, CDR1 KGHSY and CDR2 FQNENV. CDR3 sequence: CASGNRGGTGELFF. The CDR3 DNA reads TGTGCCAGCGGAAACAGGGGCGGCACCGGGGAGCTGTTTTTT.

The gene calls are TRBV6-2 or TRBV6-3 and TRBJ1-1; the match to TRBD1 covers 11 bases. Germline V gives CDR1 MNHEY, CDR2 SVGEGT. The CDR3 is 16 residues long. V gave up 5 bases and J gave up 4 bases; unmatched junction bases: 9. This chain's CDR3 is CASSGASGTGGTEAFF. The CDR3 DNA sequence: TGTGCCAGCAGTGGCGCATCCGGGACAGGGGGCACTGAAGCTTTCTTT.

V gene TRBV28 combines with J gene TRBJ1-2, with TRBD1 matching 7 bases. The CDR3 has 15 amino acids. In germline, CDR1 is MDHEN, CDR2 SYDVKM. Germline trimming cut 3 bases from V and 5 bases from J; bases unmatched to any gene: 9. The DNA for the CDR3 is TGTGCCAGCAGTTTTGGGTCCCAGGGGGGATATGGCTACACCTTC. Translated, it gives CASSFGSQGGYGYTF.

This chain joins TRBV18 and TRBJ1-4, with a weak D call TRBD1 (5 bases). The CDR3 consists of 13 residues. V was pared by 6 bases and J by 6 bases, with 11 bases between. Germline V gene lookup returns CDR1 KGHSH and CDR2 LQKENI. The CDR3 sequence is CASSASQDEKLFF. The CDR3 DNA follows: TGTGCCAGCTCCGCGTCACAGGATGAAAAACTGTTTTTT.

The chain is built from TRBV6-4 and TRBJ1-5; a weak D match, TRBD1 (6 bases). V lost 4 bases, J lost 4 bases, and 14 bases lay in between. This CDR3 spans 15 amino acids. From germline, CDR1 is MRHNA and CDR2 SNTAGT. In DNA, the CDR3 is TGTGCCAGCAGTGCTGAAGGGGGACCGAATCAGCCCCAGCATTTT. It encodes CASSAEGGPNQPQHF.

This clone was observed a single time. The chain is built from TRBV19 and TRBJ1-2, with no clear D. The V end was cut by 1 base, the J end by 2 bases, with 8 bases between. Germline-derived CDR1 and CDR2 are LNHDA and SQIVND (reference sequence). CDR3 length equals 14 residues. Here the CDR3 DNA reads TGTGCCAGTAGTATAGGTACCGCGAACTATGGCTACACCTTC. Translating it yields CASSIGTANYGYTF.

CDR3 loop: CASSLGQYTDTQYF. CDR3 nucleotides: TGCGCCAGCAGCTTGGGACAGTACACAGATACGCAGTATTTT. The rearrangement links TRBV5-1 to TRBJ2-3; D might be TRBD1 (5 bases). V lost 0 bases, J lost 2 bases, and 7 bases lay in between. The CDR3 runs to 14 residues. Germline V CDR1 and CDR2: SGHRS, YFSETQ.

The CDR3 DNA sequence: TGTGCCAGCAGTTTATTCGCGACAGGGGATAACACCGGGGAGCTGTTTTTT. It codes for CASSLFATGDNTGELFF. The chain couples TRBV27 to TRBJ2-2; the match to TRBD1 covers 8 bases. The germline V gene encodes CDR1 MNHEY and CDR2 SMNVEV (reference sequence). J was trimmed by 2 bases and V by 1 base; bases with no gene match: 6. The CDR3 has 17 residues.

The J gene is TRBJ1-1, the V gene TRBV6-5; possible D gene TRBD1, 6 bases. The V gene's germline CDR1 is MNHEY and CDR2 SVGAGI. The CDR3 has 13 residues. The germline V and J ends were trimmed by 6 bases and 1 base, with 9 bases remaining between them. CDR3: CASRATGNTEAFF. CDR3 DNA sequence: TGTGCCAGCAGGGCGACAGGGAACACTGAAGCTTTCTTT.

The genes are TRBV6-5 and TRBJ2-3; D is unresolved. V lost 4 bases, J lost 1 base, and 6 bases lay in between. The germline V gene has CDR1 MNHEY and CDR2 SVGAGI. The CDR3 has 13 amino acids. This chain's CDR3 is CASSLTGTDTQYF. The CDR3 region has the DNA TGTGCCAGCAGTTTAACAGGCACAGATACGCAGTATTTT.

The rearrangement links TRBV5-1 to TRBJ2-7; TRBD2 matches at 12 bases. V gave up 2 bases and J gave up 7 bases; unmatched junction bases: 4. Germline lookup yields CDR1 SGHRS and CDR2 YFSETQ. The length of the CDR3 is 14 residues. DNA for the CDR3: TGCGCCAGCAGCTTAAGACTAGCGGGAGATGAGCAGTACTTC. This translates into CASSLRLAGDEQYF.

The rearrangement joins TRBV28 to TRBJ2-7; 7 nucleotides match TRBD1. CDR3 length equals 14 residues. CDR1 is MDHEN, CDR2 SYDVKM, per germline. V shed 5 bases, J shed 5 bases, and the junction held 9 bases outside the gene matches. The CDR3 sequence is CASSKGQTMDEQYF. The CDR3 DNA reads as TGTGCCAGCAGTAAGGGACAGACAATGGACGAGCAGTACTTC.

The V gene is TRBV15, the J gene TRBJ2-7, with 13 bases lining up with TRBD2. J was trimmed by 11 bases and V by 4 bases; bases with no gene match: 5. The CDR3 consists of 13 residues. Per germline, CDR1 LNHNV and CDR2 YYDKDF (reference sequence). The DNA for the CDR3 is TGTGCCACCAGCAAAGGACTAGCGGGAGAGGAGTACTTC. Translation gives CATSKGLAGEEYF.

This clone has just a few counts. V is TRBV18 and J is TRBJ1-3; 7 bases are shared with TRBD1. The junction had 8 bases not matched to a gene; V was cut back by 3 bases and J by 6 bases. The CDR3 contains 15 residues. The germline V gene encodes CDR1 KGHSH and CDR2 LQKENI. Here the CDR3 reads CASSPLQGPQNTIYF. CDR3 sequence (DNA): TGTGCCAGCTCACCTTTACAGGGGCCCCAAAACACCATATATTTT.

The chain uses TRBV6-2 or TRBV6-3 and TRBJ2-7; D perhaps matches TRBD1 (5 bases). Germline CDR1 and CDR2: MNHEY and SVGEGT. Trimming removed 0 bases from V and 1 base from J, with 16 bases in between. The CDR3 has 17 residues. As DNA, the CDR3 is TGTGCCAGCAGTTACTCGGGGCCTTGGGAAATTTCCTACGAGCAGTACTTC. This codes for CASSYSGPWEISYEQYF.

This clone is a singleton in its sample. As DNA, the CDR3 is TGTGCCAGCAGCACAGGACAGGGGGCAGGGGAGCCCCAGCATTTT. Protein sequence: CASSTGQGAGEPQHF. The chain couples TRBV5-8 to TRBJ1-5; the match to TRBD1 covers 11 bases. Germline values: CDR1 SGHTS, CDR2 YDEGEE. The CDR3 is 15 residues long. With V trimmed by 4 bases and J by 8 bases, 8 bases remained unmatched. The whole variable domain, remainder taken from reference TRBV5-8 and TRBJ1-5, is EAGVTQSPTHLIKTRGQQATLRCSPISGHTSVYWYQQALGLGLQFLLWYDEGEERNRGNFPPRFSGRQFPNYSSELNVNALELEDSALYLCASSTGQGAGEPQHFGDGTRLSIL.

The V and J genes are TRBV18 and TRBJ2-7; a weak D match, TRBD1 (6 bases). The CDR3 is made up of 14 amino acids. Trimming removed 4 bases at V and 4 bases at J, with 14 bases between. Germline CDR1 and CDR2: KGHSH and LQKENI. The CDR3 loop reads CASSRADSLYEQYF. The CDR3 nucleotides read TGTGCCAGCTCACGCGCGGACAGCCTATACGAGCAGTACTTC.

The gene calls are TRBV29-1 and TRBJ2-2; 8 nucleotides line up with TRBD1. Per germline, CDR1 SQVTM and CDR2 ANQGSEA. J was trimmed by 6 bases and V by 7 bases; bases with no gene match: 7. This CDR3 is built from 13 residues. The chain's CDR3 is CSATPTGAGELFF. In DNA form, the CDR3 reads TGCAGCGCCACTCCGACAGGGGCCGGGGAGCTGTTTTTT.

CDR3 loop: CASSPGGNTEAFF. For the CDR3, the DNA is TGTGCCAGCAGCCCCGGAGGGAACACTGAAGCTTTCTTT. The V call is TRBV5-6, the J call TRBJ1-1; D gene uncertain. Between the trimmed V and J ends, which lost 4 bases and 1 base, there was a span of 8 bases. Germline V gene lookup returns CDR1 SGHDT and CDR2 YYEEEE. The CDR3 extends over 13 amino acids.

CDR3 DNA: TGTGCCAGCAGTTTATCCAGGGCCGGCACCGGGGAGCTGTTTTTT. Protein: CASSLSRAGTGELFF. This rearrangement joins TRBV28 to TRBJ2-2, with a weak D call TRBD1 (5 bases). Germline loops: CDR1 MDHEN, CDR2 SYDVKM. V lost 1 base and J lost 4, with 10 bases in between. This CDR3 has 15 residues. Full variable domain (missing parts from reference TRBV28 and TRBJ2-2): DVKVTQSSRYLVKRTGEKVFLECVQDMDHENMFWYRQDPGLGLRLIYFSYDVKMKEKGDIPEGYSVSREKKERFSLILESASTNQTSMYLCASSLSRAGTGELFFGEGSRLTVL.

The chain combines TRBV29-1 with TRBJ2-2, with D uncertain. Trimming shortened V by 7 bases and J by 8 bases, and 11 bases separated the two germline ends. The CDR3 contains 11 residues. The germline V gene encodes CDR1 SQVTM and CDR2 ANQGSEA. The CDR3 region is CSAGSGGELFF. CDR3 bases: TGCAGCGCAGGATCCGGGGGGGAGCTGTTTTTT.

The chain is built from TRBV12-3 or TRBV12-4 and TRBJ1-5; possibly TRBD1 for D (5 bases). V gave up 3 bases and J gave up 7 bases, with 10 bases separating them. CDR3 length equals 13 residues. CDR3 loop: CASSLWGDQPQHF. In DNA, the CDR3 is TGTGCCAGCAGTTTGTGGGGGGACCAGCCCCAGCATTTT.